The 2 T cell receptor beta chains below all came from one sample that was sequenced in a study of STAT5B mutations in CD4+ large granular lymphocyte leukemia. Sequenced by immunoSEQ multiplex PCR; TCRdb stores in-frame clones only, minus some. The table records about 34,000 clones, 88% of them present only once. Sequenced: CD4+ T cells from blood buffy coats. The receptor set was obtained from a human donor in good health.

V is TRBV10-3 and J is TRBJ1-5; TRBD1 agrees at 8 bases. Germline CDR1 ENHRY, CDR2 SYGVKD. Trimming took 4 bases from V and 6 from J; bases not matched to a gene: 2. CDR3 size: 13 residues. Here the CDR3 DNA reads TGTGCCATCAGTGCAGGGGGCAGTCAGCCCCAGCATTTT. Translating it yields CAISAGGSQPQHF.

This chain connects TRBV6-5 to TRBJ1-1; 9 bases line up with TRBD1. This CDR3 has 16 amino acids. CDR1 and CDR2 from the germline V gene are MNHEY and SVGAGI. Germline trimming cut 0 bases from V and 7 bases from J; bases unmatched to any gene: 9. The CDR3 bases are TGTGCCAGCAGTTACTCGACGGCCGGGACAGGGCTTGAAGCTTTCTTT. It encodes CASSYSTAGTGLEAFF.